These 2 T cell receptor beta chains originate from one sample sequenced in a study of human T cells and chemical hapten exposure. TCRdb reanalysed the RACE reads using MiXCR and keeps one entry per CDR3 protein. The table shows 150,000 or so distinct CDR3 sequences, with roughly 14% occurring only once. Time point indicated: patch test 1, 2 weeks after DPC sensitization. Treatment indicated: therapeutic diphenylcyclopropenone sensitization with weekly scalp DPC. Material: whole blood, obtained in connection with sensitization to the hapten diphenylcyclopropenone (DPC). All receptors derive from a woman in her 30s with alopecia areata. Some clones in this sample may be carry-over from other donors' samples.

The gene calls are TRBV12-3 or TRBV12-4 and TRBJ2-7; 7 bases fit TRBD1. The CDR3 has 16 amino acids. The trim removed 5 bases at V and 0 bases at J, leaving 10 bases unmatched. Written as DNA, the CDR3 is TGTGCCAGCAGTCCTGCCCGGGACAGATACTCCTACGAGCAGTACTTC. Its translation is CASSPARDRYSYEQYF.

CDR3 DNA sequence: TGTGCCAGCAGTGCGCAGGGCTTGTGCGAGCAGTACTTC. This encodes CASSAQGLCEQYF. The V call is TRBV2, the J call TRBJ2-7, with D possibly TRBD1 on 5 matching bases. V was cut by 4 bases and J by 6 bases, with 13 bases left in between. Germline assignment: CDR1 SNHLY and CDR2 FYNNEI. The CDR3 extends over 13 amino acids.